This TCR beta chain was profiled in a study of T cells in Graves' hyperthyroidism and ophthalmopathy. Authors of the study amplified TCR beta CDR3 regions from RNA transcripts. The HTBI primer set served for first-round RT-PCR of the TCR CDR3. TCRdb re-called the multiplex PCR reads through MiXCR, storing one row per CDR3 protein. There are around 300,000 distinct CDR3 sequences in the sample; about 15% occur only once, and under 30% lies in the top ten. Graves' hyperthyroidism qualified as stable when ophthalmopathy did not progress within 18 months. PBMCs stemmed from 10 ml fresh peripheral blood. V was pared by 0 bases and J by 4 bases, with 25 bases between. Germline V gene data show CDR1 as DFQATT and CDR2 as SNEGSKA (reference sequence). This CDR3 is 18 amino acids long. This clonotype was seen more than once but under ten times.

The chain recombines TRBV20-1 with TRBJ2-7; the D gene is possibly TRBD2 (6 bases). The sample comprised blood. This TCR was sampled from a woman younger than 45 with Graves' hyperthyroidism. The CDR3 DNA sequence: TGCAGTGCTAGAGAGGCCCCTTCGTACGGGAGTAATTCGTACGAGCAGTACTTC. Translating it yields CSAREAPSYGSNSYEQYF.